One sample yielded the 12 T cell receptor beta chains listed below, sequenced in a study of breast tumors, draining lymph nodes, adjacent tissues. The lymph nodes were axillary draining lymph nodes from breast cancer patients. TCRdb recomputed calls from the multiplex PCR reads with MiXCR, one row per CDR3 protein. The data contain 80,000 to 130,000 distinct CDR3 sequences, 21% of them seen just once; the ten biggest clones take up roughly 1.2%. Sequencing was carried out using axillary lymph node tissue. These receptors came from a female donor with breast cancer. Some clones in this sample may be carry-over from other donors' samples.

This clonotype has at least ten counts. The gene calls are TRBV5-6 and TRBJ2-7, with TRBD1 identical over 8 bases. This CDR3 comprises 13 residues. Germline values: CDR1 SGHDT, CDR2 YYEEEE. The V segment lost 4 bases and the J segment 4 bases; nucleotides outside the gene matches: 4. For the CDR3, the DNA is TGTGCCAGCAGCCCAGGGGGCAGGTACGAGCAGTACTTC. It is translated as CASSPGGRYEQYF. The full variable domain, with the rest looked up from reference TRBV5-6 and TRBJ2-7, is DAGVTQSPTHLIKTRGQQVTLRCSPKSGHDTVSWYQQALGQGPQFIFQYYEEEERQRGNFPDRFSGHQFPNYSSELNVNALLLGDSALYLCASSPGGRYEQYFGPGTRLTVT.

There are a few counts of this clonotype. A much more abundant neighbour one base away suggests this may be a read error. The chain carries TRBV20-1 and TRBJ1-4; D possibly corresponds to TRBD1 (5 bases). The germline V gene has CDR1 DFQATT and CDR2 SNEGSKA (reference sequence). This CDR3 is 13 amino acids long. V lost 3 bases, J lost 10 bases, and 15 bases lay in between. The CDR3 here is CSARGVEDGKLFF. For the CDR3, the DNA is TGCAGTGCTAGGGGGGTCGAGGATGGAAAACTGTTTTTT.

Details on this clonotype: This may be a read error: a much more frequent sequence differs by one nucleotide. The rearrangement uses TRBV11-2 and TRBJ2-1, with D uncertain. V lost 4 bases and J 12 bases, leaving 13 bases between the germline ends. There are 12 residues in the CDR3. Germline CDR1 SGHAT, CDR2 FQNNGV. The chain's CDR3 is CASSSKGVTQFF. CDR3 nucleotide sequence: TGTGCCAGCAGCTCCAAAGGAGTTACGCAGTTCTTC.

This clonotype turned up a few times. This chain connects TRBV18 to TRBJ2-3; D remains unclear. The CDR3 consists of 12 residues. V lost 3 bases, J lost 5 bases, and 6 bases lay in between. Germline CDR1 is KGHSH and CDR2 is LQKENI. The CDR3 spells CASSPSGDTQYF. The CDR3, as DNA: TGTGCCAGCTCACCGTCGGGAGATACGCAGTATTTT.

The rearrangement links TRBV29-1 to TRBJ1-1; no definite D call. In germline, CDR1 is SQVTM, CDR2 ANQGSEA. The ends were cut back, 7 bases at V and 6 bases at J, with 12 bases in the middle. This CDR3 contains 11 residues. CDR3 region: CSAPGGPEAFF. CDR3 coding DNA: TGCAGCGCCCCTGGAGGACCTGAAGCTTTCTTT.

The genes are TRBV6-5 and TRBJ1-2, with D unclear. CDR3 size: 13 residues. The germline gives CDR1 MNHEY, CDR2 SVGAGI. The germline V and J ends were trimmed by 0 bases and 8 bases, with 10 bases remaining between them. The CDR3 bases are TGTGCCAGCAGTTACTCGATAGAGAAGGGCTACACCTTC. Its protein product is CASSYSIEKGYTF.

Ten or more counts support this clonotype. CDR3 protein: CSVEDLPGLGYNEQFF. The CDR3, as DNA: TGCAGCGTTGAAGATCTCCCGGGTCTCGGATACAATGAGCAGTTCTTC. The chain links TRBV29-1 to TRBJ2-1; D is undetermined. Trimming left V 0 bases short and J 4 bases short, with 16 bases between. The CDR3 is 16 amino acids. Germline CDR1 is SQVTM and CDR2 is ANQGSEA.

V usage is TRBV30 and J usage is TRBJ2-6; TRBD2 matches 8 bases. Per the germline V gene, CDR1 is GTSNPN and CDR2 is SVGIG (reference sequence). The CDR3 has 14 amino acids. Trimming cost V 2 bases and J 4 bases; bases outside gene matches: 1. The CDR3 loop is CAWSTGGGANVLTF. CDR3 in DNA: TGTGCCTGGAGTACGGGAGGGGGGGCCAACGTCCTGACTTTC. Full variable domain (rest looked up from reference TRBV30 and TRBJ2-6): SQTIHQWPATLVQPVGSPLSLECTVEGTSNPNLYWYRQAAGRGLQLLFYSVGIGQISSEVPQNLSASRPQDRQFILSSKKLLLSDSGFYLCAWSTGGGANVLTFGAGSRLTVL.

Ten or more counts support this clonotype. The V call is TRBV2, the J call TRBJ2-1; no clear D. V gave up 3 bases and J gave up 8 bases, with 5 bases separating them. The CDR3 is made up of 11 amino acids. From germline, CDR1 is SNHLY and CDR2 FYNNEI. CDR3 bases: TGTGCCAGCAGTGAGATTTATGAGCAGTTCTTC. Translation gives CASSEIYEQFF.

This clonotype was seen many times. The V and J genes are TRBV24-1 and TRBJ2-5; 9 bases are a match to TRBD1. In germline, CDR1 is KGHDR, CDR2 SFDVKD. This CDR3 contains 14 residues. V lost 7 bases, J lost 3 bases, and 5 bases stayed unmatched. The CDR3 region is CATRGTGREETQYF. CDR3 DNA: TGTGCCACCAGAGGGACAGGGCGTGAAGAGACCCAGTACTTC.

This clonotype was seen many times. The V gene is TRBV13, the J gene TRBJ2-1, with D uncertain. Trimming removed 1 base from V and 6 bases from J, with 7 bases in between. The CDR3 is 13 amino acids. The germline V gene has CDR1 PRHDT and CDR2 FYEKMQ (reference sequence). The CDR3 region is CASSLEGFNEQFF. The CDR3 bases are TGTGCCAGCAGCTTAGAAGGGTTCAATGAGCAGTTCTTC.

This sequence joins TRBV2 and TRBJ1-1, with 7 bases lining up with TRBD1. CDR1 SNHLY and CDR2 FYNNEI come from the germline V gene. CDR3 length: 13 residues. The ends lost 8 bases at V and 5 bases at J; junction bases unmatched: 8. Here the CDR3 DNA reads TGTGCCAGCCTATGGCAGGGGGGTACTGAAGCTTTCTTT. Its protein product is CASLWQGGTEAFF.